Listed below are T cell receptor beta chains from one sample, sequenced in a study of blood T cells in healthy people across ages. TCRdb called the 5' RACE reads again in MiXCR, with one record for every CDR3 protein. The table records more than 900,000 distinct CDR3 sequences, about 28% of them present only once. This same sample was also taken into another study, of T cells of mothers and their children.

Sequencing was carried out using blood. The receptors here all came from a woman in her 40s in good health. The CDR3 runs from the conserved cysteine through the conserved F or W. The D gene is left open where the match is weak. Clone size is given for some rows only: seen once, a few or many times, or a class if the clone is expanded.

many TRBJ2-7 - TRBV6-1 CASRSRLDTYSEQYF TGTGCCAGCAGGAGCCGATTGGATACATATAGCGAGCAGTACTTC
few TRBJ2-3 TRBD2 TRBV7-2 CASSLGSGGAKDTQYF TGTGCCAGCAGCTTAGGTAGCGGGGGGGCAAAGGATACGCAGTATTTT
many TRBJ2-7 TRBD1 TRBV7-2 CASSLRYSGQGYEQYF TGTGCCAGCAGCTTAAGGTATTCCGGACAGGGGTACGAGCAGTACTTC
few TRBJ2-7 - TRBV21-1 CASSTDRGIPSPSYEQYF TGTGCCAGCAGCACCGACAGGGGGATTCCTTCGCCCTCCTACGAGCAGTACTTC
few TRBJ1-1 - TRBV28 CASSPATTPNTEAFF TGTGCCAGCAGCCCAGCGACAACGCCAAACACTGAAGCTTTCTTT
- TRBJ2-3 - TRBV2 CASSESTEAGDTQYF TGTGCCAGCAGTGAGTCGACAGAAGCGGGAGATACGCAGTATTTT
- TRBJ2-7 - TRBV2 CASTNRESYEQYF TGTGCCAGCACTAACAGGGAATCCTACGAGCAGTACTTC
many TRBJ1-3 - TRBV7-2 CASSRQGSSGNTIYF TGTGCCAGCAGCCGTCAGGGGAGCTCTGGAAACACCATATATTTT
few TRBJ2-3 TRBD2 TRBV6-5 CASRATSGATDTQYF TGTGCCAGCAGAGCGACTAGCGGAGCCACAGATACGCAGTATTTT
- TRBJ2-3 - TRBV9 CASSVGPVSTDTQYF TGTGCCAGCAGCGTAGGTCCAGTAAGCACAGATACGCAGTATTTT
many TRBJ2-5 TRBD1 TRBV7-2 CASSPRQGARETQYF TGTGCCAGCAGCCCAAGACAGGGGGCGAGGGAGACCCAGTACTTC
- TRBJ2-5 - TRBV20-1 CSAKQGSPREQYF TGCAGTGCTAAACAGGGAAGCCCGCGTGAGCAGTACTTC
- TRBJ1-5 - TRBV5-5 CASSSSGTYSNQPQHF TGTGCCAGCAGCAGCTCCGGGACTTATAGCAATCAGCCCCAGCATTTT
- TRBJ1-2 TRBD1 TRBV18 CASSPGTGEANYGYTF TGTGCCAGCTCACCCGGGACAGGGGAGGCTAACTATGGCTACACCTTC